This T cell receptor beta chain was found in a study of blood T cells in healthy people across ages. Total RNA amounts of at least 5 micrograms were extracted per sample. Overall study findings and caveats: Significant beta diversity loss was already apparent by age about 39, declining roughly linearly. Higher diversity and more naive CD4+ cells were features of long-lived donors, compared to aged donors.

To note about this clonotype: Its antigen remains unknown. A read error may account for a junction end that differs from germline.

A J-beta primer mix and a sample-barcoded 5' primer were used in a second PCR of roughly 6 to 11 cycles. Template switching added a 12-random-nucleotide identifier to every cDNA molecule. TCRdb reprocessed the 5' RACE reads with MiXCR, giving one entry per CDR3 protein. Of 1.5 million to 2 million distinct CDR3 sequences in the sample, about 30% were seen once. This CDR3 region has 14 residues. CDR1 is LGHNA, CDR2 YSLEER, per germline. The rearrangement joins TRBV4-3 to TRBJ2-7; no clear D. This TCR came from a woman aged 25 to 45 in good health. Material for sequencing was blood. Written as DNA, the CDR3 is TGCGCCAGCAGCCAAGGTTCTAGGCCCTACGAGCATTACTTC. Translating gives CASSQGSRPYEHYF.